This TCR beta chain was sequenced in a study of blood T cell repertoires in COVID-19. Study summary: Spain, Italy and the United States supplied samples that represented acute and convalescent COVID-19. PBMCs, B-cell-depleted T cells, or T cells were the source of the cDNA or gDNA that made up the material.

Assignment of participants to cohorts was predicated upon participant-reported clinical history. The CDR3 has 14 amino acids. CDR1 is SGHRS, CDR2 YFSETQ, per germline. V was pared by 2 bases and J by 1 base, with 2 bases of the junction left unmatched. Sequencing used immunoSEQ multiplex PCR; TCRdb keeps in-frame clones, though not all of them. The table lists approximately 230,000 clones, approximately 90% of them singletons. The specimen sequenced was PBMCs or T cells enriched from blood (not recorded which). V is TRBV5-1 and J is TRBJ2-5, with TRBD1 identical over 7 bases. The sequence was collected from a young woman who had recovered from COVID-19. CDR3 region: CASSFWDSQETQYF. CDR3 coding DNA: TGCGCCAGCAGCTTTTGGGACAGCCAAGAGACCCAGTACTTC.